Below are 22 T cell receptor beta chains sequenced from a single sample in a study of radiotherapy plus CTLA-4 blockade in lung cancer. Sequenced by immunoSEQ multiplex PCR; TCRdb stores in-frame clones only, minus some. Among about 39,000 clones, more than 70% were seen once, and the ten largest hold under 25%. Sequencing used peripheral blood, obtained from a patient treated with radiotherapy plus ipilimumab. The receptors derive from a human donor with non-small cell lung cancer that progressed on radiotherapy plus ipilimumab.

This clone has more than one count but fewer than ten. The chain links TRBV10-3 to TRBJ2-7; 7 bases are a match to TRBD2. Trimming cost V 4 bases and J 6 bases; bases outside gene matches: 15. The CDR3 length is 16 residues. Germline lookup yields CDR1 ENHRY and CDR2 SYGVKD. CDR3 sequence (DNA): TGTGCCATCAGTGCCCGGGACTACTCCTCCGGGGGCGAGCAGTACTTC. It specifies CAISARDYSSGGEQYF.

Only a few counts were recorded for this clone. This chain links TRBV7-3 with TRBJ2-1; TRBD1 agrees at 7 bases. This CDR3 comprises 15 residues. Germline assignment: CDR1 SGHTA and CDR2 FQGTGA. Losses at the gene ends were 5 bases for V and 0 bases for J; bases not matched to a gene: 4. Written as DNA, the CDR3 is TGTGCCAGCAGCCCCGGGACAGACTCCTACAATGAGCAGTTCTTC. Protein product: CASSPGTDSYNEQFF.

This chain connects TRBV5-1 to TRBJ2-1, with D unclear. Trimming stripped 0 bases from V and 3 bases from J, with 7 bases between. Germline V gives CDR1 SGHRS, CDR2 YFSETQ. This CDR3 is built from 14 residues. The chain's CDR3 is CASSLEQLYNEQFF. CDR3 sequence (DNA): TGCGCCAGCAGCTTGGAACAGCTCTACAATGAGCAGTTCTTC.

The V call is TRBV7-3, the J call TRBJ2-1, with 11 bases that match TRBD2. Germline CDR1 and CDR2: SGHTA and FQGTGA. V lost 3 bases to trimming and J lost 3 bases; unmatched junction nucleotides: 4. The CDR3 is 16 amino acids. The CDR3 loop reads CASSFSGGVLYNEQFF. The DNA for the CDR3 is TGTGCCAGCAGCTTTAGCGGGGGGGTACTCTACAATGAGCAGTTCTTC. Using reference TRBV7-3 and TRBJ2-1 for the parts outside the CDR3, the full variable domain is GAGVSQTPSNKVTEKGKYVELRCDPISGHTALYWYRQSLGQGPEFLIYFQGTGAADDSGLPNDRFFAVRPEGSVSTLKIQRTERGDSAVYLCASSFSGGVLYNEQFFGPGTRLTVL.

The CDR3 here is CASRATGTGSYEQYF. In nucleotides, the CDR3 is TGTGCCAGTAGGGCGACCGGGACAGGGTCCTACGAGCAGTACTTC. The chain combines TRBV19 with TRBJ2-7, with 9 bases lining up with TRBD1. Trimming took 6 bases from V and 1 from J; bases not matched to a gene: 7. Germline CDR1 reads LNHDA; CDR2 reads SQIVND (reference sequence). CDR3 length equals 15 residues.

The chain uses TRBV27 and TRBJ2-7; TRBD1 aligns across 8 bases. Trimming removed 2 bases from V and 6 bases from J; junction bases left unmatched: 9. This CDR3 has 15 residues. The germline V gene encodes CDR1 MNHEY and CDR2 SMNVEV (reference sequence). CDR3 nucleotide sequence: TGTGCCAGCAGTTTAGTAGGCAGGGGGCGTCCCGAGCAGTACTTC. The encoded protein is CASSLVGRGRPEQYF.

This clone was counted only a few times. This chain links TRBV25-1 with TRBJ2-3; 11 bases align to TRBD2. The J segment lost 6 bases and the V segment lost 3 bases, leaving 5 bases of the junction unmatched. The CDR3 spans 15 residues. Per germline, CDR1 MGHDK and CDR2 SYGVNS. CDR3 sequence: CASSDPGLAADTQYF. As DNA, the CDR3 is TGTGCCAGCAGTGACCCGGGACTAGCGGCGGATACGCAGTATTTT.

This clone was observed a single time. This chain connects TRBV5-1 to TRBJ2-7; no reliable D call. This CDR3 has 13 residues. Germline CDR1 reads SGHRS; CDR2 reads YFSETQ. V shed 0 bases and J shed 3 bases, with 7 bases lying between them. The CDR3 loop is CASSLALDYEQYF. CDR3 nucleotide sequence: TGCGCCAGCAGCTTGGCCCTAGACTACGAGCAGTACTTC.

This rearrangement joins TRBV11-3 to TRBJ2-3; 15 bases fit TRBD2. The V segment lost 5 bases and the J segment 4 bases; nucleotides outside the gene matches: 7. The germline V gene encodes CDR1 SGHNT and CDR2 YENEEA. CDR3 length: 17 residues. The DNA for the CDR3 is TGTGCCAGCAGCCAAGGGACTAGCGGGGGGCATGCAGATACGCAGTATTTT. The encoded protein is CASSQGTSGGHADTQYF.

CDR3 region: CASRTTGSSNQPQHF. The CDR3 DNA reads as TGTGCCAGCAGAACGACAGGGAGTAGCAATCAGCCCCAGCATTTT. This rearrangement joins TRBV6-1 to TRBJ1-5; 7 bases agree with TRBD1. V dropped 6 bases and J dropped 0; count of bases not matched to a gene: 5. CDR1 is MNHNS, CDR2 SASEGT, per germline. This CDR3 region has 15 residues.

This chain connects TRBV5-1 to TRBJ1-2; 8 nucleotides align to TRBD1. Germline-derived CDR1 and CDR2 are SGHRS and YFSETQ. Losses at the gene ends were 3 bases for V and 3 bases for J; bases not matched to a gene: 4. The CDR3 spans 14 residues. This chain's CDR3 is CASSSMTGDYGYTF. The CDR3 region has the DNA TGCGCCAGCAGCTCGATGACAGGGGACTATGGCTACACCTTC.

The chain uses TRBV13 and TRBJ1-2; D might be TRBD1 (6 bases). Germline CDR1 and CDR2: PRHDT and FYEKMQ (reference sequence). V was pared by 0 bases and J by 3 bases, with 11 bases between. The length of the CDR3 is 15 residues. CDR3 sequence: CASSLGPGGDYGYTF. CDR3 coding DNA: TGTGCCAGCAGCTTAGGCCCGGGGGGCGACTATGGCTACACCTTC.

J is TRBJ2-7 and V is TRBV2, with TRBD1 identical over 9 bases. CDR1 and CDR2 (germline): SNHLY, FYNNEI. J gave up 1 base and V 4 bases, and 2 bases lay outside the gene matches. The CDR3 extends over 14 amino acids. The CDR3 reads CASSGGTGSYEQYF. Here the CDR3 DNA reads TGTGCCAGCAGTGGCGGGACAGGGTCCTACGAGCAGTACTTC.

This chain joins TRBV4-1 and TRBJ1-1; no definite D call. Trimming left V 0 bases short and J 4 bases short, with 12 bases between. The CDR3 has 15 amino acids. Germline assignment: CDR1 MGHRA and CDR2 YSYEKL. CDR3 region: CASSQDWQWPTEAFF. In DNA, the CDR3 is TGCGCCAGCAGCCAAGATTGGCAGTGGCCCACTGAAGCTTTCTTT.

The chain employs TRBV5-1 and TRBJ1-2, with unresolved D. V was trimmed by 1 base and J by 1 base, leaving 8 bases between them. Germline V gives CDR1 SGHRS, CDR2 YFSETQ. The CDR3 covers 14 residues. This chain's CDR3 is CASSLTSYNYGYTF. The CDR3 DNA sequence: TGCGCCAGCAGCTTGACCTCCTATAACTATGGCTACACCTTC.

CDR3 bases: TGTGCCAGCACCCCATCCGGGGTAAATCTAGGCGAGCAGTACTTC. This codes for CASTPSGVNLGEQYF. This chain links TRBV5-5 with TRBJ2-7; perhaps TRBD2 as D (5 bases). CDR1 is SGHKS and CDR2 is YYEKEE in the germline V gene (reference sequence). Trimming removed 6 bases from V and 6 bases from J, with 22 bases in between. The CDR3 totals 15 residues. Full variable domain (rest looked up from reference TRBV5-5 and TRBJ2-7): DAGVTQSPTHLIKTRGQQVTLRCSPISGHKSVSWYQQVLGQGPQFIFQYYEKEERGRGNFPDRFSARQFPNYSSELNVNALLLGDSALYLCASTPSGVNLGEQYFGPGTRLTVT.

The chain is built from TRBV2 and TRBJ1-5, with 9 bases that match TRBD1. CDR3 length equals 16 residues. Germline V gene data show CDR1 as SNHLY and CDR2 as FYNNEI. Trimming removed 5 bases from V and 6 bases from J; junction bases left unmatched: 11. The DNA of the CDR3 is TGTGCCAGCAGTCCAGGGGGACAGGGTGCGGGTCAGCCCCAGCATTTT. Encoded protein: CASSPGGQGAGQPQHF. The whole variable domain, filled in from reference TRBV2 and TRBJ1-5, reads EPEVTQTPSHQVTQMGQEVILRCVPISNHLYFYWYRQILGQKVEFLVSFYNNEISEKSEIFDDQFSVERPDGSNFTLKIRSTKLEDSAMYFCASSPGGQGAGQPQHFGDGTRLSIL.

The V gene is TRBV28, the J gene TRBJ1-6, with 7 bases matching TRBD1. CDR3 length: 17 residues. Germline values: CDR1 MDHEN, CDR2 SYDVKM. After removal of 3 bases from V and 0 bases from J, the junction contained 5 bases not matched to a gene. CDR3 DNA: TGTGCCAGCAGTTTGCCCCCAGGGGGCTCCTATAATTCACCCCTCCACTTT. Protein sequence: CASSLPPGGSYNSPLHF.

The CDR3 DNA reads as TGTGCCAGCAGTTACTCAGGGGGTGGCTATGGCTACACCTTC. Its translation: CASSYSGGGYGYTF. The chain uses TRBV6-5 and TRBJ1-2; possible D gene TRBD1, 6 bases. Trimming removed 0 bases at V and 4 bases at J, with 9 bases between. CDR3 length equals 14 residues. CDR1 is MNHEY, CDR2 SVGAGI, per germline.

The chain links TRBV9 to TRBJ1-6; D is unclear. The CDR3 spans 15 residues. V was cut by 4 bases and J by 0 bases, with 8 bases left in between. Germline assignment: CDR1 SGDLS and CDR2 YYNGEE. CDR3 coding DNA: TGTGCCAGCAGCACTCTGAGCTCCTATAATTCACCCCTCCACTTT. Translated: CASSTLSSYNSPLHF.

The chain joins TRBV7-2 to TRBJ2-7; D may be TRBD1 (6 bases). The CDR3 is 14 residues long. The germline V gene has CDR1 SGHTA and CDR2 FQGNSA. Trimming pared 1 base from V and 6 bases from J, leaving 13 bases between. The CDR3 reads CASSLVAAGVEQYF. The DNA of the CDR3 is TGTGCCAGCAGCTTAGTTGCCGCAGGGGTCGAGCAGTACTTC.

The sample holds a few counts of this clone. The chain employs TRBV19 and TRBJ2-7; TRBD1 agrees at 8 bases. V was clipped by 5 bases and J by 3 bases; unmatched bases: 0. The CDR3 is 12 amino acids. CDR1 is LNHDA, CDR2 SQIVND, per germline (reference sequence). CDR3: CASSGQGYEQYF. The DNA of the CDR3 is TGTGCCAGTAGTGGACAGGGCTACGAGCAGTACTTC.